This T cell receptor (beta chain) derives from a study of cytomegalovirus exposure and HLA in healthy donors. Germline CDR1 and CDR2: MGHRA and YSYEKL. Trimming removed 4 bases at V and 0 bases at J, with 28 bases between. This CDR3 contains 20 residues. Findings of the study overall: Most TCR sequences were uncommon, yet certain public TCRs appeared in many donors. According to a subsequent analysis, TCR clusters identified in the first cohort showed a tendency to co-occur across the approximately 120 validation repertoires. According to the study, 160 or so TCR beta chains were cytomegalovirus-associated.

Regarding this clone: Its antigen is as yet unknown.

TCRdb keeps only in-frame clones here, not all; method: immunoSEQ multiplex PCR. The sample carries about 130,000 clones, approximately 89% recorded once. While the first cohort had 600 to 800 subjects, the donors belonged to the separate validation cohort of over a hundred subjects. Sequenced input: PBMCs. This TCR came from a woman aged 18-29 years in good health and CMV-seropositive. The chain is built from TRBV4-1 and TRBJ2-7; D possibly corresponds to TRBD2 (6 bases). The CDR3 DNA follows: TGCGCCAGCAGCCCAGCCGGAGGCGGGGCTTCAAGTGCTCGCTCCTACGAGCAGTACTTC. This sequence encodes CASSPAGGGASSARSYEQYF.